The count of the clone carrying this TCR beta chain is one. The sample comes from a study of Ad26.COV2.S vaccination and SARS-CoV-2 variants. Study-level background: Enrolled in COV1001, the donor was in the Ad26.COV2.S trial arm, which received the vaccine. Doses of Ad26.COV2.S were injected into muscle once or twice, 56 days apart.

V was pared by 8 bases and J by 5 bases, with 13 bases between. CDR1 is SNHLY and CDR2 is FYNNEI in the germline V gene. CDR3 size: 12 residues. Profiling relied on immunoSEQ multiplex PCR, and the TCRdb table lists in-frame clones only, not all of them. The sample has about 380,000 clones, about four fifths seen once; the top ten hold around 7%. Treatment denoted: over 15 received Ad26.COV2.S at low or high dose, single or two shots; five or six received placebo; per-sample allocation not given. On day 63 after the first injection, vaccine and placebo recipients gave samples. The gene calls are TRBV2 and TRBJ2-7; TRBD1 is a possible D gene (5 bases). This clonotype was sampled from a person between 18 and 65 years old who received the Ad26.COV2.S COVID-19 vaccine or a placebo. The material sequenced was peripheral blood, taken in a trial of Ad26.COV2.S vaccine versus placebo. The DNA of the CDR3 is TGTGCCAGCCTTCGGACATCCGACGAGCAGTACTTC. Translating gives CASLRTSDEQYF.